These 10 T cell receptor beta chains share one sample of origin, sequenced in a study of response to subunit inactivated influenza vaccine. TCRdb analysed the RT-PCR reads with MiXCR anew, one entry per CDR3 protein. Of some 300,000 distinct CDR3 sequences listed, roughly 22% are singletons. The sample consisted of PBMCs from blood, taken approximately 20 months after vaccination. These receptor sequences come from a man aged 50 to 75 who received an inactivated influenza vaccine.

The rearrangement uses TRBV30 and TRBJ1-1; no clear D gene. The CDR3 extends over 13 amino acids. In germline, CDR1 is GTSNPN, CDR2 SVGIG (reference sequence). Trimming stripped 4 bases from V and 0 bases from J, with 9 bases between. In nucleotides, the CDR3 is TGTGCCTGGAAGGCAGGCATGAACACTGAAGCTTTCTTT. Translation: CAWKAGMNTEAFF.

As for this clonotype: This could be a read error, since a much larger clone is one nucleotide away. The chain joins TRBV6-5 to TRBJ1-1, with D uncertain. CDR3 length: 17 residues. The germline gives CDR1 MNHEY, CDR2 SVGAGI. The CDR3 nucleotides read TGTGCCAGCAGTTACAAACCGCTGATAGAGGAGAACGCTGAAGCTTTCTTT. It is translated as CASSYKPLIEENAEAFF.

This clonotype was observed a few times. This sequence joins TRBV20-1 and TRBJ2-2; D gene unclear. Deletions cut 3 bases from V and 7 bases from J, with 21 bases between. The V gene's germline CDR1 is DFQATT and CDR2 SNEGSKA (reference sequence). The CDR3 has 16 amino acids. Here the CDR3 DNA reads TGCAGTGCTAGTGGCCGACAAAGTCTTGCTGGCGGGGAGCTGTTTTTT. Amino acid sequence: CSASGRQSLAGGELFF.

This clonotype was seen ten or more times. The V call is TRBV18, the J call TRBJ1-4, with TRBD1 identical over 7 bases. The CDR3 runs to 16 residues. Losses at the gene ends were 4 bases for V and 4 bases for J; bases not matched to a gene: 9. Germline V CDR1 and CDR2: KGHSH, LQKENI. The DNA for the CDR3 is TGTGCCAGCTCACTTTACTCGGGACAGTTTAATGAAAAACTGTTTTTT. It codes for CASSLYSGQFNEKLFF. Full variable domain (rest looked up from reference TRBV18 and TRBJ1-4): NAGVMQNPRHLVRRRGQEARLRCSPMKGHSHVYWYRQLPEEGLKFMVYLQKENIIDESGMPKERFSAEFPKEGPSILRIQQVVRGDSAAYFCASSLYSGQFNEKLFFGSGTQLSVL.

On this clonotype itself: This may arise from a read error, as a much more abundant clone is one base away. CDR3 in amino acids: CAGSKARSRSYNEQFF. Written as DNA, the CDR3 is TGTGCCGGCAGCAAGGCCCGATCTAGGTCCTACAATGAGCAGTTCTTC. The rearrangement uses TRBV5-8 and TRBJ2-1, with D uncertain. The CDR3 contains 16 residues. Germline-derived CDR1 and CDR2 are SGHTS and YDEGEE.

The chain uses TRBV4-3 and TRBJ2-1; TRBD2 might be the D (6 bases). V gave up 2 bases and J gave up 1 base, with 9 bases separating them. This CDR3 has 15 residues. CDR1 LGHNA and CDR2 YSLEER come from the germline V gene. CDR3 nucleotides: TGCGCCAGCAGCCAATCCGGGAGATCCTACAATGAGCAGTTCTTC. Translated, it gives CASSQSGRSYNEQFF.

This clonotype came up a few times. CDR3 in DNA: TGCAGTGCCCACACCCGAGACAGGGCCCTTTCGCCCCAGCATTTT. Translation: CSAHTRDRALSPQHF. V and J are TRBV20-1 and TRBJ1-5; TRBD1 agrees at 7 bases. The CDR3 has 15 residues. The V gene end was trimmed by 6 bases and the J gene end by 9 bases; junction bases not matched to a gene: 17. Germline CDR1 and CDR2: DFQATT and SNEGSKA (reference sequence).

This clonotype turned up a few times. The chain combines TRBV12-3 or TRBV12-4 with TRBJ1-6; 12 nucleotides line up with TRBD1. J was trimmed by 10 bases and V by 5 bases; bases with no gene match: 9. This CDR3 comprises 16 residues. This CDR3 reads CASSTSGTGGGSPLHF. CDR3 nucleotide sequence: TGTGCCAGCAGTACCTCCGGGACAGGGGGCGGATCACCCCTCCACTTT.

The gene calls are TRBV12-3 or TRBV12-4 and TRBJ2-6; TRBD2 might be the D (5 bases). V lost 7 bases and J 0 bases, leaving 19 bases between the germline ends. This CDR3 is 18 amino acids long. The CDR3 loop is CASTPTRGRDSGANVLTF. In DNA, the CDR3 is TGTGCCAGCACCCCCACCCGGGGTAGGGACTCTGGGGCCAACGTCCTGACTTTC.

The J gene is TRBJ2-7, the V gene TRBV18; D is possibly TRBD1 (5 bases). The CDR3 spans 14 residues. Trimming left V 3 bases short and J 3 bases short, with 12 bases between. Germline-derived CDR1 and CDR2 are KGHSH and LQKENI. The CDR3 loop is CASSPRTRNYEQYF. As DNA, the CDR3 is TGTGCCAGCTCACCCCGGACAAGGAACTACGAGCAGTACTTC.